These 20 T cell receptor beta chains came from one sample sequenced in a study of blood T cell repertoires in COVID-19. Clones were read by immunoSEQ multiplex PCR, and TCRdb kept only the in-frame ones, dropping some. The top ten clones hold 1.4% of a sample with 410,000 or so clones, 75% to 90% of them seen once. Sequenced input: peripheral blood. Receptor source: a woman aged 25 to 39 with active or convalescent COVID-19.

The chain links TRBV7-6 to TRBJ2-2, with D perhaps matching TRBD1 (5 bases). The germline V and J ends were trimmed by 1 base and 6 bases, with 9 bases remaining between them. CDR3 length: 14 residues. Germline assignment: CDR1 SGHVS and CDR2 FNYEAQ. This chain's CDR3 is CASSLVPGSGELFF. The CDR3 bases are TGTGCCAGCAGCTTAGTACCAGGGTCCGGGGAGCTGTTTTTT.

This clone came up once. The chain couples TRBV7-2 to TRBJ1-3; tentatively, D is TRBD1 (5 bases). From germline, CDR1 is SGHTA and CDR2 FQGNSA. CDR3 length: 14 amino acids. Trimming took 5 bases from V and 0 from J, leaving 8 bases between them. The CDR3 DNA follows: TGTGCCAGCAGCAGGGGAAGCTCTGGAAACACCATATATTTT. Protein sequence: CASSRGSSGNTIYF.

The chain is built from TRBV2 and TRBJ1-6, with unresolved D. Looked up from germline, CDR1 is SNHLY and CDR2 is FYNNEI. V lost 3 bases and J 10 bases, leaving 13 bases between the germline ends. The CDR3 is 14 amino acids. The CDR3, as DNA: TGTGCCAGCAGTGACTCGGTCCGTGTATCACCCCTCCACTTT. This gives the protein CASSDSVRVSPLHF.

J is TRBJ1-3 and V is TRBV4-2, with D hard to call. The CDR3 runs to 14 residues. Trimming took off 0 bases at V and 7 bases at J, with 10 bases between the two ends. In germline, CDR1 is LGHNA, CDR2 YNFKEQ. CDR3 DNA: TGTGCCAGCAGCCAAGAGGTAGGGAGGAACACCATATATTTT. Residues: CASSQEVGRNTIYF.

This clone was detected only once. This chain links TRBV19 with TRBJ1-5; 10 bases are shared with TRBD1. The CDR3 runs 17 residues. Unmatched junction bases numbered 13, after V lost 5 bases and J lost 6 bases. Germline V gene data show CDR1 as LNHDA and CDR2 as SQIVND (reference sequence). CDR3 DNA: TGTGCCAGTAGTCTCGGGACAGGGGATTCATGGAGTCAGCCCCAGCATTTT. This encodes CASSLGTGDSWSQPQHF.

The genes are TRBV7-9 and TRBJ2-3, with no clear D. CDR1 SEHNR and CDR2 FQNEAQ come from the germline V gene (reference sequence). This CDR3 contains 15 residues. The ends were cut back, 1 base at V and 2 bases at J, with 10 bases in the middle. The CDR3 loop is CASSLGSRFTDTQYF. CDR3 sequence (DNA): TGTGCCAGCAGCTTAGGATCGCGCTTCACAGATACGCAGTATTTT.

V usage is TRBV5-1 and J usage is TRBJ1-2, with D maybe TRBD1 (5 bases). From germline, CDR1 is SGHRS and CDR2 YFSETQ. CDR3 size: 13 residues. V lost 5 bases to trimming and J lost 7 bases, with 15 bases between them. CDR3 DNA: TGCGCCAGCAGTGAACAGGTTTTTGGTGGCTACACCTTC. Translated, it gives CASSEQVFGGYTF.

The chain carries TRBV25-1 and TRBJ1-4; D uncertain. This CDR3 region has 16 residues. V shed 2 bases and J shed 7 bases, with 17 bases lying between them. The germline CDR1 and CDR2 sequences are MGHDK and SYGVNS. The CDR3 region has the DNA TGTGCCAGCAGTGAACGTCGTCGGGAAAGAGGTGAAAAACTGTTTTTT. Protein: CASSERRRERGEKLFF. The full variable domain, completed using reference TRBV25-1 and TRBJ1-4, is EADIYQTPRYLVIGTGKKITLECSQTMGHDKMYWYQQDPGMELHLIHYSYGVNSTEKGDLSSESTVSRIRTEHFPLTLESARPSHTSQYLCASSERRRERGEKLFFGSGTQLSVL.

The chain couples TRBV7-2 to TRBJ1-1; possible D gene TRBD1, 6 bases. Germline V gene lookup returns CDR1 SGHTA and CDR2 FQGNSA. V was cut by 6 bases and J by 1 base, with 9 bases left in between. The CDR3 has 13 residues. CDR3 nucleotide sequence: TGTGCCAGCAGTCGGACAGCGAACACTGAAGCTTTCTTT. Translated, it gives CASSRTANTEAFF.

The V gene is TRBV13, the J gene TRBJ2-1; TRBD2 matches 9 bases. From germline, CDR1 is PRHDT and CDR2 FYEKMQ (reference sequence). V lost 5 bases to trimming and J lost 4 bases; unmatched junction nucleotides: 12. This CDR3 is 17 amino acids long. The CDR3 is CASSLFSLAGAYNEQFF. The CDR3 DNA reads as TGTGCCAGCAGCCTCTTTTCTTTAGCGGGGGCTTACAATGAGCAGTTCTTC.

Here the CDR3 DNA reads TGTGCCAGTAGTACAGACTACCTACTGGCCTACGAGCAGTACTTC. This translates into CASSTDYLLAYEQYF. The J gene is TRBJ2-7, the V gene TRBV19, with D tentatively TRBD2 (5 bases). Trimming stripped 4 bases from V and 2 bases from J, with 15 bases between. The CDR3 consists of 15 residues. Per the germline V gene, CDR1 is LNHDA and CDR2 is SQIVND (reference sequence).

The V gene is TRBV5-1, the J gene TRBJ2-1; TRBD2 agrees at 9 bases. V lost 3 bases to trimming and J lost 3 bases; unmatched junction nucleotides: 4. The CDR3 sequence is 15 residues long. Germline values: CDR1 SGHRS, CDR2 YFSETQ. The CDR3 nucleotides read TGCGCCAGCAGCTGGACTAGCGAAGTCTACAATGAGCAGTTCTTC. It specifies CASSWTSEVYNEQFF.

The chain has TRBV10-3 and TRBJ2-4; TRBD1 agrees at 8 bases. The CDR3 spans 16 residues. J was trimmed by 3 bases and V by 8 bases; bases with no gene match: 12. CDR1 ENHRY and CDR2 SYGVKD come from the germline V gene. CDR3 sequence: CAIASPTTGDKNIQYF. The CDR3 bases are TGTGCCATCGCTTCCCCCACGACAGGGGACAAAAACATTCAGTACTTC.

Written as DNA, the CDR3 is TGCAGCGTTGAAGGCGACAGCATCTTGGGTTCTTACAATGAGCAGTTCTTC. It translates to CSVEGDSILGSYNEQFF. The genes are TRBV29-1 and TRBJ2-1, with D tentatively TRBD1 (5 bases). This CDR3 contains 17 residues. The germline gives CDR1 SQVTM, CDR2 ANQGSEA. V was clipped by 1 base and J by 4 bases, with 20 bases between them.

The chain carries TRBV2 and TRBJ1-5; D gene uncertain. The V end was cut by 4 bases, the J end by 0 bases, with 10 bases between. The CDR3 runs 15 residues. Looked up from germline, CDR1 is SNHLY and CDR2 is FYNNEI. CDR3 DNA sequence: TGTGCCAGCAGTGTCGACTCTCCTAGCAATCAGCCCCAGCATTTT. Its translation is CASSVDSPSNQPQHF.

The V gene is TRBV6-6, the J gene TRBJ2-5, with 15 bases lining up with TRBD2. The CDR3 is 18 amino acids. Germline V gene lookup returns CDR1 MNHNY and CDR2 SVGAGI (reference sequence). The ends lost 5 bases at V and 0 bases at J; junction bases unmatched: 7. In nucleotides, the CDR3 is TGTGCCAGCAGTCCCCGGACTAGCGGGAGGGATTACCAAGAGACCCAGTACTTC. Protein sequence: CASSPRTSGRDYQETQYF.

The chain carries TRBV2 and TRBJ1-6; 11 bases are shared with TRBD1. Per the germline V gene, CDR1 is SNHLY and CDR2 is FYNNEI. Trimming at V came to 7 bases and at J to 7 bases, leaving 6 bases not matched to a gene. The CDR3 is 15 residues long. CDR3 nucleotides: TGTGCCAGCACTGCCAGGACAGGGGGCAATTCACCCCTCCACTTT. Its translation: CASTARTGGNSPLHF.

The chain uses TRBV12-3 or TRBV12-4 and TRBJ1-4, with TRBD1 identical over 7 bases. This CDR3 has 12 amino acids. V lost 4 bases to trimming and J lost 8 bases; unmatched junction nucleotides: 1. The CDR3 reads CASSWDREKLFF. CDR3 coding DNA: TGTGCCAGCAGTTGGGACAGAGAAAAACTGTTTTTT.

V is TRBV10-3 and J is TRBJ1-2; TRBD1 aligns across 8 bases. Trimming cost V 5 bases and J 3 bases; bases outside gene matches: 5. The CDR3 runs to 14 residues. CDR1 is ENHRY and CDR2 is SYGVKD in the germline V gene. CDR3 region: CAISRTGTDYGYTF. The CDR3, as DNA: TGTGCCATCAGTCGGACAGGGACGGACTATGGCTACACCTTC.

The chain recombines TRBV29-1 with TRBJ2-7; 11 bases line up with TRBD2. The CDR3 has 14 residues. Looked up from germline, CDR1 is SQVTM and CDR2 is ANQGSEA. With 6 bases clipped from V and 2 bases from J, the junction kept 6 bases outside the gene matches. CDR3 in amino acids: CSVSRLAGTYEQYF. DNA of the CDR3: TGCAGCGTGTCGCGACTAGCGGGGACCTACGAGCAGTACTTC.